The 4 T cell receptor beta chains given below trace back to one sample, sequenced in a study of cytomegalovirus exposure and HLA in healthy donors. The PCR had 60 Vbeta and 13 Jbeta primers. TCRdb's table, derived via immunoSEQ multiplex PCR, lists solely in-frame clones and lacks some. Of 150,000 to 200,000 clones listed, around 68% are singletons. The sequencing input was PBMCs. The receptors stem from a man aged 35 to 55 in good health and CMV-seronegative.

J is TRBJ1-6 and V is TRBV6-5; tentative D call: TRBD1 (5 bases). V gave up 5 bases and J gave up 5 bases, with 10 bases separating them. This CDR3 has 14 residues. Germline V lookup: CDR1 MNHEY, CDR2 SVGAGI. In DNA form, the CDR3 reads TGTGCCAGCAGTCGGGACTATGATAATTCACCCCTCCACTTT. Translating it yields CASSRDYDNSPLHF.

The CDR3 region is CASSFSSGRDEQYF. The CDR3 coding sequence is TGTGCCAGTAGTTTTTCTAGCGGGAGGGACGAGCAGTACTTC. The chain links TRBV19 to TRBJ2-7; 12 positions match TRBD2. The CDR3 runs 14 residues. The V and J ends lost 5 bases and 5 bases, in that order; junction bases with no gene match: 4. Germline V CDR1 and CDR2: LNHDA, SQIVND (reference sequence).

A remark on this clone: The sample holds other DNA sequences that translate to the same CDR3. This chain connects TRBV6-4 to TRBJ1-5; D remains ambiguous. Per the germline V gene, CDR1 is MRHNA and CDR2 is SNTAGT. The CDR3 runs 16 residues. V shed 6 bases and J shed 0 bases, with 15 bases lying between them. As DNA, the CDR3 is TGTGCCAGCAGGGAAGGTGGAGGGAATAGCAATCAGCCCCAGCATTTT. It yields the protein CASREGGGNSNQPQHF.

The V call is TRBV28, the J call TRBJ2-2; TRBD1 aligns across 9 bases. Germline CDR1 is MDHEN and CDR2 is SYDVKM. CDR3 length: 18 amino acids. V shed 2 bases, J shed 5 bases, and the junction held 12 bases outside the gene matches. The CDR3 is CASSLTSWDREVTGELFF. Written as DNA, the CDR3 is TGTGCCAGCAGTTTAACCTCCTGGGACAGGGAGGTAACCGGGGAGCTGTTTTTT.